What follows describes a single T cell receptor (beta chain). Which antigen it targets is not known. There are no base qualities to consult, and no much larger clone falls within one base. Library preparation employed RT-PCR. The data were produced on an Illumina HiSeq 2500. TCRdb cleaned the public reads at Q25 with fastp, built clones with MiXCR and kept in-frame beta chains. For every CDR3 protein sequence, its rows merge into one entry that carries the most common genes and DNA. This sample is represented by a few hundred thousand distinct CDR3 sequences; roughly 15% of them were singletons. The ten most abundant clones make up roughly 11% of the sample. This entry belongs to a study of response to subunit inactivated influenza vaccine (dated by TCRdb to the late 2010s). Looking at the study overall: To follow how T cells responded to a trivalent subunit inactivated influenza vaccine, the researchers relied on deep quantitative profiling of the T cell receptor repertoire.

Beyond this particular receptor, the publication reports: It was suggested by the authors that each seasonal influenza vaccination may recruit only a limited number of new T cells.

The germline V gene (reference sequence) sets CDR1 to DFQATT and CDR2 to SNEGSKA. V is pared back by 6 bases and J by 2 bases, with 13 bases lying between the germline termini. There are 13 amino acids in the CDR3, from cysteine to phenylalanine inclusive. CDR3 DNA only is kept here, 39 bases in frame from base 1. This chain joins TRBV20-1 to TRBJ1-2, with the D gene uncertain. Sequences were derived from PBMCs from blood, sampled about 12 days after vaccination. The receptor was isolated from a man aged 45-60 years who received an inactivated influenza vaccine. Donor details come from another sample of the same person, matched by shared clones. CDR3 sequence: CSAPDNRNYGYTF. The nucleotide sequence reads TGCAGTGCCCCAGATAACAGAAACTATGGCTACACCTTC.